One sample yielded the 7 T cell receptor beta chains listed below, sequenced in a study of blood T cell repertoires in COVID-19. The assay was immunoSEQ multiplex PCR, and TCRdb's table has in-frame clones only and misses some. The sample shows hundreds of thousands of clones, approximately 88% of them seen only once. Sequenced sample: peripheral blood. The receptors come from a woman aged 25 to 39 with COVID-19, enrolled during active disease.

CDR3: CASSQMGGRNYYNEQFF. As DNA, the CDR3 is TGTGCCAGCAGCCAAATGGGCGGGAGGAACTACTACAATGAGCAGTTCTTC. The chain carries TRBV11-2 and TRBJ2-1, with 8 nucleotides matching TRBD2. The ends lost 5 bases at V and 3 bases at J; junction bases unmatched: 12. This CDR3 has 17 amino acids. The germline V gene encodes CDR1 SGHAT and CDR2 FQNNGV.

The J gene is TRBJ2-5, the V gene TRBV28; 8 nucleotides align to TRBD2. Per germline, CDR1 MDHEN and CDR2 SYDVKM. The CDR3 runs to 18 residues. J was trimmed by 5 bases and V by 5 bases; bases with no gene match: 19. The CDR3 DNA reads TGTGCCAGCAGTCCCCCGCTACCGGGGGGGCTTTTCGGGGAGACCCAGTACTTC. It yields the protein CASSPPLPGGLFGETQYF. The entire variable domain, with the rest obtained from reference TRBV28 and TRBJ2-5, is as follows: DVKVTQSSRYLVKRTGEKVFLECVQDMDHENMFWYRQDPGLGLRLIYFSYDVKMKEKGDIPEGYSVSREKKERFSLILESASTNQTSMYLCASSPPLPGGLFGETQYFGPGTRLLVL.

The CDR3 DNA reads as TGCGCCAGCAGCTTGGCCTCGGAGACGAGAGGTGAAAAACTGTTTTTT. It yields the protein CASSLASETRGEKLFF. The chain combines TRBV5-1 with TRBJ1-4; D unresolved. Germline V CDR1 and CDR2: SGHRS, YFSETQ. Trimming cost V 0 bases and J 7 bases, with 16 bases left between them. The CDR3 covers 16 residues. Full variable domain (missing parts from reference TRBV5-1 and TRBJ1-4): KAGVTQTPRYLIKTRGQQVTLSCSPISGHRSVSWYQQTPGQGLQFLFEYFSETQRNKGNFPGRFSGRQFSNSRSEMNVSTLELGDSALYLCASSLASETRGEKLFFGSGTQLSVL.

The V call is TRBV9, the J call TRBJ2-1, with TRBD2 matching over 12 bases. The CDR3 loop spans 15 amino acids. Germline loops: CDR1 SGDLS, CDR2 YYNGEE. The J segment lost 5 bases and the V segment lost 3 bases, leaving 3 bases of the junction unmatched. The CDR3 coding sequence is TGTGCCAGCAGCGCGGGGACTAGCGGGCACAATGAGCAGTTCTTC. Translated, it gives CASSAGTSGHNEQFF.

The chain's CDR3 is CASSFVGDEQYV. The CDR3 DNA reads as TGTGCCAGCAGCTTCGTGGGAGACGAGCAGTACGTC. This rearrangement joins TRBV7-9 to TRBJ2-7; perhaps TRBD2 as D (5 bases). Trimming took off 3 bases at V and 5 bases at J, with 8 bases between the two ends. The germline V gene has CDR1 SEHNR and CDR2 FQNEAQ (reference sequence). This CDR3 region has 12 residues.

This clone appeared once. V is TRBV27 and J is TRBJ2-3; 7 positions agree with TRBD1. Germline CDR1 is MNHEY and CDR2 is SMNVEV (reference sequence). The CDR3 extends over 16 amino acids. The ends lost 5 bases at V and 2 bases at J; junction bases unmatched: 10. The CDR3 protein is CASSPGTTGDTDTQYF. In DNA, the CDR3 is TGTGCCAGCAGTCCGGGGACCACAGGGGACACAGATACGCAGTATTTT.

The gene calls are TRBV4-2 and TRBJ2-1; possibly TRBD1 for D (5 bases). The CDR3 is 16 amino acids. Trimming took off 0 bases at V and 2 bases at J, with 11 bases between the two ends. Per germline, CDR1 LGHNA and CDR2 YNFKEQ. The CDR3 sequence is CASSQEVGAPYNEQFF. Here the CDR3 DNA reads TGTGCCAGCAGCCAAGAAGTAGGGGCCCCCTACAATGAGCAGTTCTTC.